These T cell receptor beta chains were read from a single sample in a study of blood T cell repertoires in COVID-19. This table comes from immunoSEQ multiplex PCR, and its TCRdb copy is limited to in-frame clones, with some not included. The repertoire holds roughly 66,000 clones, with around 82% as singletons. The sequenced sample consisted of peripheral blood. All receptors derive from a man between 60 and 75 years old with acute or convalescent COVID-19. Both conserved end residues are part of each CDR3. The order of the fields is V gene, J gene, CDR3 protein.

TRBV5-1	TRBJ1-2	CASSPSYGGDLYGYTF
TRBV7-9	TRBJ2-3	CASSLLSPVNTQYF
TRBV10-3	TRBJ1-2	CAISRDRGGGYTF
TRBV19	TRBJ1-1	CASKDRANTEAFF
TRBV18	TRBJ1-2	CASSPQEGQGADGYTF
TRBV6-2/TRBV6-3	TRBJ2-4	CASSDTHLAKNIQYF
TRBV6-6	TRBJ1-6	CASRSEAYNSPLHF
TRBV19	TRBJ2-3	CASSSRGPTSDTQYF
TRBV20-1	TRBJ1-1	CSASGTALVAFF
TRBV6-5	TRBJ1-2	CASSYRTGDYGYTF
TRBV18	TRBJ2-1	CASSPRTGDNEQFF
TRBV13	TRBJ2-7	CASSPRVADSYEQYF
TRBV27	TRBJ1-1	CASGYPAFF
TRBV19	TRBJ2-5	CATRPAGGPETQYF
TRBV6-2/TRBV6-3	TRBJ2-3	CASSPIRARASTDTQYF
TRBV28	TRBJ2-1	CATVRDRVNEQFF
TRBV3-1/TRBV3-2	TRBJ2-1	CASSQGSDNEQFF
TRBV30	TRBJ1-3	CAWVRLGNTIYF
TRBV5-1	TRBJ1-6	CASSLGANSPLHF